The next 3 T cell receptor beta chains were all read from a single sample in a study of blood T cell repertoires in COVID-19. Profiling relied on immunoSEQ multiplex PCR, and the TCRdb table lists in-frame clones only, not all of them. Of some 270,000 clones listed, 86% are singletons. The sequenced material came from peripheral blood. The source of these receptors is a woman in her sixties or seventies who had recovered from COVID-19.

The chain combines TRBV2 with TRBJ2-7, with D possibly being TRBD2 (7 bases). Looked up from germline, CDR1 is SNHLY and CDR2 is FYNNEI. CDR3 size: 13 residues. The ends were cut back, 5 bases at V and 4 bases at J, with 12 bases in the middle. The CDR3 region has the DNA TGTGCCAGCAGTTGGGAGGGGGAGTACGAGCAGTACTTC. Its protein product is CASSWEGEYEQYF. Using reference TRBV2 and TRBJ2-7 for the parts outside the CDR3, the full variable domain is EPEVTQTPSHQVTQMGQEVILRCVPISNHLYFYWYRQILGQKVEFLVSFYNNEISEKSEIFDDQFSVERPDGSNFTLKIRSTKLEDSAMYFCASSWEGEYEQYFGPGTRLTVT.

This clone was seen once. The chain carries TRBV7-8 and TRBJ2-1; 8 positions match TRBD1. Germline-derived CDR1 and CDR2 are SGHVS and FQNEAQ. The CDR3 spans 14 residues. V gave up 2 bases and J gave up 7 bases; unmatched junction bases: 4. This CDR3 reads CASSLSDRGNEQFF. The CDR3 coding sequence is TGTGCCAGCAGCTTAAGTGACAGGGGAAATGAGCAGTTCTTC.

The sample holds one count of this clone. Here the CDR3 DNA reads TGCGCCAGCAGCCAAGAGTTCCTAGCGGACTACAATGAGCAGTTCTTC. Its translation is CASSQEFLADYNEQFF. The gene calls are TRBV4-3 and TRBJ2-1, with TRBD2 matching 7 bases. Germline V lookup: CDR1 LGHNA, CDR2 YSLEER. Germline trimming cut 0 bases from V and 3 bases from J; bases unmatched to any gene: 5. The CDR3 runs 16 residues.